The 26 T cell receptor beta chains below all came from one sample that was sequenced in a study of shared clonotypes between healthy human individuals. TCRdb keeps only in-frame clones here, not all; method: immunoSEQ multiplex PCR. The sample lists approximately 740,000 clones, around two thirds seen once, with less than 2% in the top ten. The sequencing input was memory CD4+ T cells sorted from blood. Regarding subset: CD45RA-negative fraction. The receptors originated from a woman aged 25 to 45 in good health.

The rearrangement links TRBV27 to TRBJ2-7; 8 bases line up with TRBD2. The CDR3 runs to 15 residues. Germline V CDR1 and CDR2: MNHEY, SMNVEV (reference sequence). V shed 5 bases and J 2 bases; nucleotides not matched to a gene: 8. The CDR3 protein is CASSKTSGAAYEQYF. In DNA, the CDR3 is TGTGCCAGCAGTAAAACTAGCGGCGCCGCCTACGAGCAGTACTTC.

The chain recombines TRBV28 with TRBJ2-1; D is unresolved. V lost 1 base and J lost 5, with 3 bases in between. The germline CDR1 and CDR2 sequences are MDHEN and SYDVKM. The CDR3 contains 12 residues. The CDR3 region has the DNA TGTGCCAGCAGTTTATTCGACAATGAGCAGTTCTTC. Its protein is CASSLFDNEQFF.

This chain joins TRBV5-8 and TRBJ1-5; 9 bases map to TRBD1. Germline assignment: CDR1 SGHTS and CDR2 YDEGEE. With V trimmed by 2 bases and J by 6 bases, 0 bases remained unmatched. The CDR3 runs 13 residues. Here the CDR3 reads CASSLQGAQPQHF. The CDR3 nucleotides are TGTGCCAGCAGCTTACAGGGGGCTCAGCCCCAGCATTTT.

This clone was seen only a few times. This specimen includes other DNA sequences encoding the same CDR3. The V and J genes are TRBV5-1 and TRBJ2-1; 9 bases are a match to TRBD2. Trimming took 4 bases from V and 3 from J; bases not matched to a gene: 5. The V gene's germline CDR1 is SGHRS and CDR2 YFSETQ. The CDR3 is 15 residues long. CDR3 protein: CASSQSSGGYNEQFF. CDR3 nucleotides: TGCGCCAGCAGCCAGAGTAGCGGGGGCTACAATGAGCAGTTCTTC. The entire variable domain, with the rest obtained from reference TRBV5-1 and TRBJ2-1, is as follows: KAGVTQTPRYLIKTRGQQVTLSCSPISGHRSVSWYQQTPGQGLQFLFEYFSETQRNKGNFPGRFSGRQFSNSRSEMNVSTLELGDSALYLCASSQSSGGYNEQFFGPGTRLTVL.

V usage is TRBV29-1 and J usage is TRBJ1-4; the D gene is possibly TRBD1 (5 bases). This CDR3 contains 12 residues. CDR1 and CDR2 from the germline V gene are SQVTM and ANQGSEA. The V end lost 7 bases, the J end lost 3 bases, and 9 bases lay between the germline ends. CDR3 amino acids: CSGGDSNEKLFF. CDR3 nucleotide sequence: TGCAGCGGGGGGGACTCTAATGAAAAACTGTTTTTT. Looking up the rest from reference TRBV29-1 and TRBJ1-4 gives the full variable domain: SAVISQKPSRDICQRGTSLTIQCQVDSQVTMMFWYRQQPGQSLTLIATANQGSEATYESGFVIDKFPISRPNLTFSTLTVSNMSPEDSSIYLCSGGDSNEKLFFGSGTQLSVL.

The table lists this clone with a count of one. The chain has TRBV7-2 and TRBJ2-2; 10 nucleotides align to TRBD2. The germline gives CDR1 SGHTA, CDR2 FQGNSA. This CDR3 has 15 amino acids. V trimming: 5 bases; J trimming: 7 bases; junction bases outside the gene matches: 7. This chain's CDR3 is CASSTSSGSSGELFF. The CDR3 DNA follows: TGTGCCAGCAGCACCTCTAGCGGGAGTAGCGGGGAGCTGTTTTTT.

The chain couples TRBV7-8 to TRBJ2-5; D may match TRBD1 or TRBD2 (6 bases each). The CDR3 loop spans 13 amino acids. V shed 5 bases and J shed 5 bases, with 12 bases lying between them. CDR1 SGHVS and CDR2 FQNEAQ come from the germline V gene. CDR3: CASSQGRWETQYF. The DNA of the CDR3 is TGTGCCAGCAGCCAGGGGAGGTGGGAGACCCAGTACTTC.

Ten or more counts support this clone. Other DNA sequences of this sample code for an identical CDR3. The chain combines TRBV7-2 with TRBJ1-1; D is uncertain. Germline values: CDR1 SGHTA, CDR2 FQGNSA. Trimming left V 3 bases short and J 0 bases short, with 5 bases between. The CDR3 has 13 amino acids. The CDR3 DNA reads TGTGCCAGCAGCTTGCAGGTGAACACTGAAGCTTTCTTT. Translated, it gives CASSLQVNTEAFF.

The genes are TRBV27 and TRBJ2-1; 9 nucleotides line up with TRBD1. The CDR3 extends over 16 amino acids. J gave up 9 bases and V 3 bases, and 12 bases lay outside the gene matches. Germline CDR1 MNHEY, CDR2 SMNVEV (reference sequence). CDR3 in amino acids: CASSLFGTGIGVEQFF. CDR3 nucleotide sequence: TGTGCCAGCAGTTTGTTTGGGACAGGGATAGGAGTTGAGCAGTTCTTC.

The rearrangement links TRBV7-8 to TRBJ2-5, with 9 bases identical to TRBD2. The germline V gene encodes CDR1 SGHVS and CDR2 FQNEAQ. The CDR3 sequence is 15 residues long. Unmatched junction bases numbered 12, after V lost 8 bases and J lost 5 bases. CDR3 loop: CASDYGGRAGETQYF. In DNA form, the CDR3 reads TGTGCCAGCGACTACGGCGGGAGGGCTGGGGAGACCCAGTACTTC.

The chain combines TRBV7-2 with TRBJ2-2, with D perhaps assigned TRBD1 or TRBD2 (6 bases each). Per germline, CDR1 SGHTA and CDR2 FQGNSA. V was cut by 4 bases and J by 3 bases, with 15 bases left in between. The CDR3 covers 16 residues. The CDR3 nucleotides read TGTGCCAGCAGCTCCTACACGGGGGCGGACACCGGGGAGCTGTTTTTT. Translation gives CASSSYTGADTGELFF.

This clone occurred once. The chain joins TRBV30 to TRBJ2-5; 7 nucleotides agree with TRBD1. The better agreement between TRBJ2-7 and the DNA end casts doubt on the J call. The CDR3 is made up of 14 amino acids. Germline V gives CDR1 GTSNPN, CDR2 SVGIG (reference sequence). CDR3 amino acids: CAWSVGTDYHEQYF. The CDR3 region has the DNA TGTGCCTGGAGTGTAGGGACAGACTACCACGAGCAGTACTTC.

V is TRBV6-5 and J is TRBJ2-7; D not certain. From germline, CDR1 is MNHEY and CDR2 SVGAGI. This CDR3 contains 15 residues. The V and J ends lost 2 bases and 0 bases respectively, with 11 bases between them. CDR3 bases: TGTGCCAGCAGTTACGGTCCCGCCAGCTCCTACGAGCAGTACTTC. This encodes CASSYGPASSYEQYF.

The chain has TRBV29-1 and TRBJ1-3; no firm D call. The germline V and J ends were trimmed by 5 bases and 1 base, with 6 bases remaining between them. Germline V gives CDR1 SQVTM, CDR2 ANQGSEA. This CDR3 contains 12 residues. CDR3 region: CSVNESGNTIYF. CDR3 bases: TGCAGCGTTAACGAATCTGGAAACACCATATATTTT. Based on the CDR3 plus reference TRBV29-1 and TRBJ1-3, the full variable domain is SAVISQKPSRDICQRGTSLTIQCQVDSQVTMMFWYRQQPGQSLTLIATANQGSEATYESGFVIDKFPISRPNLTFSTLTVSNMSPEDSSIYLCSVNESGNTIYFGEGSWLTVV.

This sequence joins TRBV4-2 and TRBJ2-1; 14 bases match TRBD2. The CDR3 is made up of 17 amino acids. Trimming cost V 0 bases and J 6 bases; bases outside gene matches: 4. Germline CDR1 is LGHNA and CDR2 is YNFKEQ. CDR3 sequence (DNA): TGTGCCAGCAGCCAAGAGGGGACTAGCGGGAGTTTCAATGAGCAGTTCTTC. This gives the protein CASSQEGTSGSFNEQFF.

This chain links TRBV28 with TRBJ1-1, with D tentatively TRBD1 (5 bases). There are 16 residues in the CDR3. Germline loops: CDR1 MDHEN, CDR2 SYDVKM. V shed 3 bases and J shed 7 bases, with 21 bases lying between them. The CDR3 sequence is CASSFATYGGVDEAFF. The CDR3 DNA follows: TGTGCCAGCAGTTTCGCGACTTATGGGGGGGTTGATGAAGCTTTCTTT.

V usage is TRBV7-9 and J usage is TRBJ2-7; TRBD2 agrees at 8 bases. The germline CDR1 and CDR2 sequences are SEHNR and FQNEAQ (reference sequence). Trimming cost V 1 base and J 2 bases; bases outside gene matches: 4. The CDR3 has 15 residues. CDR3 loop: CASSLVSGSPYEQYF. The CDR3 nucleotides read TGTGCCAGCAGCTTAGTCAGCGGGAGTCCCTACGAGCAGTACTTC. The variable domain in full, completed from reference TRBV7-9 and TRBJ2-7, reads DTGVSQNPRHKITKRGQNVTFRCDPISEHNRLYWYRQTLGQGPEFLTYFQNEAQLEKSRLLSDRFSAERPKGSFSTLEIQRTEQGDSAMYLCASSLVSGSPYEQYFGPGTRLTVT.

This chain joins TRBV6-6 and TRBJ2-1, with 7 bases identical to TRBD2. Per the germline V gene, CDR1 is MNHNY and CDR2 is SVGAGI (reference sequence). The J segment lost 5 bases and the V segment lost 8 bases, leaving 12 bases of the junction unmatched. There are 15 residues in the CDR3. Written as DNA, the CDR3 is TGTGCCAGCTCCATGGGGGGGTTGGGGAACAATGAGCAGTTCTTC. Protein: CASSMGGLGNNEQFF.

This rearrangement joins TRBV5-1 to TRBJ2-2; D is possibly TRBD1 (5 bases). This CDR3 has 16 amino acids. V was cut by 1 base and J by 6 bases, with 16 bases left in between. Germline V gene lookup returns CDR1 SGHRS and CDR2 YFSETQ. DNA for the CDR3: TGCGCCAGCAGCTTGCCTCTGGACGCAGGGTCCGGGGAGCTGTTTTTT. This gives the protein CASSLPLDAGSGELFF.

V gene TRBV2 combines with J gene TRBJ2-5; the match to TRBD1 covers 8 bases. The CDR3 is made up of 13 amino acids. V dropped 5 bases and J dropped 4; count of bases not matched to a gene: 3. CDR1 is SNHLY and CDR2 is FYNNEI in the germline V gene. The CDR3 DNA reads TGTGCCAGCAGTCGACAGGGGAGAGAGACCCAGTACTTC. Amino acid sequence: CASSRQGRETQYF.

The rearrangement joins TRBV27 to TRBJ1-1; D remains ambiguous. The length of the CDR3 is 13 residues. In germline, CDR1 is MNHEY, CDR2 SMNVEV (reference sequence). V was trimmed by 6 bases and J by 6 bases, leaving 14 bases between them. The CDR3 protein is CASSRSGEAEAFF. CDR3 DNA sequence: TGTGCCAGCAGCCGCAGCGGGGAAGCTGAAGCTTTCTTT.

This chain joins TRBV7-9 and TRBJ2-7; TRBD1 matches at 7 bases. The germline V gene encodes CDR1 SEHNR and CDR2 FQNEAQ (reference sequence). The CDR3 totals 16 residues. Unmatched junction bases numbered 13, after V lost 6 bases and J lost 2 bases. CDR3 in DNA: TGTGCCAGCAGTCCTAACCCCCTCGACAGGGCCTACGAGCAGTACTTC. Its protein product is CASSPNPLDRAYEQYF.

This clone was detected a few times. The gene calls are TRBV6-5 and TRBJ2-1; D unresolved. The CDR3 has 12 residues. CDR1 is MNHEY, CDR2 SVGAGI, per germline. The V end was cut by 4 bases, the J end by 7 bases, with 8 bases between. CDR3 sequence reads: CASSSSLNEQFF. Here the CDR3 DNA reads TGTGCCAGCAGTTCCAGTTTAAATGAGCAGTTCTTC.

DNA of the CDR3: TGTGCCAGCGGGGCCCAGGGGATCGACGAGCAGTACTTC. This gives the protein CASGAQGIDEQYF. The chain couples TRBV2 to TRBJ2-7; tentatively, D is TRBD1 (6 bases). V was pared by 8 bases and J by 5 bases, with 16 bases between. CDR1 SNHLY and CDR2 FYNNEI come from the germline V gene. The CDR3 extends over 13 amino acids.

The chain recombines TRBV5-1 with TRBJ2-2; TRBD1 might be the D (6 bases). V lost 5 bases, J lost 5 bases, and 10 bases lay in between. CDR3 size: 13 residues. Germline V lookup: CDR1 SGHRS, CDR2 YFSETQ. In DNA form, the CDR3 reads TGCGCCAGCAGTTATCAGGGGACCGGGGAGCTGTTTTTT. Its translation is CASSYQGTGELFF.

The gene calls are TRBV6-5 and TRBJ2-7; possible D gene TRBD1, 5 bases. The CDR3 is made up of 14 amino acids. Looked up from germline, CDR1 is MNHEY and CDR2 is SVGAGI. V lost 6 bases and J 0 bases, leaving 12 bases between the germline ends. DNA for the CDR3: TGTGCCAGCAGCCCTCAAGACAGCTCCTACGAGCAGTACTTC. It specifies CASSPQDSSYEQYF.